One sample yielded the 21 T cell receptor beta chains listed below, sequenced in a study of OX40 agonist ivuxolimab in advanced cancers. Profiling relied on immunoSEQ multiplex PCR, and the TCRdb table lists in-frame clones only, not all of them. The table lists 45,000 to 50,000 clones, roughly 93% of them singletons. The specimen comprised CD4+ or CD8+ T cells sorted from blood, sampled in a trial of the OX40 agonist ivuxolimab. The source of these receptors is an adult with an advanced solid tumor such as melanoma, head and neck, liver or kidney cancer.

The J gene is TRBJ2-3, the V gene TRBV5-5; perhaps TRBD2 as D (5 bases). Germline V CDR1 and CDR2: SGHKS, YYEKEE (reference sequence). V lost 3 bases to trimming and J lost 2 bases, with 16 bases between them. The CDR3 is 16 residues long. Here the CDR3 reads CASSYTSGAHTDTQYF. The CDR3 nucleotides read TGTGCCAGCAGCTATACCAGCGGAGCCCACACAGATACGCAGTATTTT.

J is TRBJ2-5 and V is TRBV27; D may be TRBD1 or TRBD2 (5 bases each). CDR3 size: 17 residues. Germline V gene sequence: CDR1 MNHEY, CDR2 SMNVEV (reference sequence). The germline V and J ends were trimmed by 2 bases and 5 bases, with 21 bases remaining between them. Here the CDR3 reads CASSLGVRDGKIETQYF. Written as DNA, the CDR3 is TGTGCCAGCAGTTTAGGGGTACGGGACGGTAAAATCGAGACCCAGTACTTC.

In DNA, the CDR3 is TGTGCCAGCTCACCAACAAAAGGAACCATCACAGATACGCAGTATTTT. It is translated as CASSPTKGTITDTQYF. The chain recombines TRBV18 with TRBJ2-3; D gene uncertain. The CDR3 is 16 residues long. V lost 2 bases and J lost 2, with 14 bases in between. Germline CDR1 and CDR2: KGHSH and LQKENI. The whole variable domain, remainder taken from reference TRBV18 and TRBJ2-3, is NAGVMQNPRHLVRRRGQEARLRCSPMKGHSHVYWYRQLPEEGLKFMVYLQKENIIDESGMPKERFSAEFPKEGPSILRIQQVVRGDSAAYFCASSPTKGTITDTQYFGPGTRLTVL.

The V call is TRBV4-1, the J call TRBJ2-3, with TRBD2 identical over 7 bases. CDR1 is MGHRA and CDR2 is YSYEKL in the germline V gene. The V segment lost 3 bases and the J segment 1 base; nucleotides outside the gene matches: 1. The CDR3 is 14 residues long. The CDR3 sequence: CASSQGGGTDTQYF. In DNA form, the CDR3 reads TGCGCCAGCAGCCAGGGAGGGGGCACAGATACGCAGTATTTT.

This rearrangement joins TRBV11-1 to TRBJ2-7, with D possibly being TRBD1 or TRBD2 (5 bases each). CDR1 and CDR2 (germline): SGHAT, FQDESV (reference sequence). Trimming pared 2 bases from V and 4 bases from J, leaving 18 bases between. The CDR3 length is 16 residues. The CDR3 bases are TGTGCCAGCAGCTTATATGGGGACGGATTTGATTACGAGCAGTACTTC. It specifies CASSLYGDGFDYEQYF.

The chain has TRBV5-1 and TRBJ2-1; TRBD1 matches 8 bases. V dropped 0 bases and J dropped 10; count of bases not matched to a gene: 15. The V gene's germline CDR1 is SGHRS and CDR2 YFSETQ. The CDR3 is 17 amino acids. CDR3 bases: TGCGCCAGCAGCTTGGATATTTACGAGGGGACAGGTAACGAGCAGTTCTTC. This encodes CASSLDIYEGTGNEQFF.

Note on this clone: Other DNA sequences from this sample encode an identical CDR3 as well. This chain joins TRBV4-1 and TRBJ2-7; D gene ambiguous. Per germline, CDR1 MGHRA and CDR2 YSYEKL. This CDR3 contains 13 residues. Trimming stripped 0 bases from V and 4 bases from J, with 7 bases between. In nucleotides, the CDR3 is TGCGCCAGCAGCCAAGATAGAGGTTACGAGCAGTACTTC. As protein: CASSQDRGYEQYF.

The chain combines TRBV10-3 with TRBJ1-1; D possibly corresponds to TRBD1 (5 bases). There are 17 residues in the CDR3. V lost 0 bases and J 0 bases, leaving 14 bases between the germline ends. CDR1 is ENHRY and CDR2 is SYGVKD in the germline V gene. The CDR3 loop reads CAISESERGLLNTEAFF. As DNA, the CDR3 is TGTGCCATCAGTGAGTCGGAAAGGGGCCTATTGAACACTGAAGCTTTCTTT.

The genes are TRBV2 and TRBJ2-7; TRBD1 agrees at 9 bases. The germline V gene has CDR1 SNHLY and CDR2 FYNNEI. The CDR3 covers 14 residues. V was clipped by 7 bases and J by 3 bases; unmatched bases: 7. This chain's CDR3 is CASNPGTGNYEQYF. The DNA of the CDR3 is TGTGCCAGCAACCCCGGGACAGGGAACTACGAGCAGTACTTC.

The chain is built from TRBV19 and TRBJ2-7; maybe TRBD2 (5 bases). Per the germline V gene, CDR1 is LNHDA and CDR2 is SQIVND (reference sequence). The CDR3 loop spans 13 amino acids. Trimming stripped 3 bases from V and 4 bases from J, with 10 bases between. The CDR3 nucleotides are TGTGCCAGTAGTATTCCAGGAGGTTACGAGCAGTACTTC. Translation: CASSIPGGYEQYF.

V is TRBV6-6 and J is TRBJ1-2; D call uncertain. Germline V gives CDR1 MNHNY, CDR2 SVGAGI (reference sequence). The CDR3 has 12 residues. V lost 5 bases to trimming and J lost 1 base, with 5 bases between them. The CDR3 loop reads CASSNSNYGYTF. CDR3 coding DNA: TGTGCCAGCAGTAACAGTAACTATGGCTACACCTTC.

The rearrangement joins TRBV7-9 to TRBJ1-3; TRBD1 is a possible D gene (6 bases). Germline CDR1 SEHNR, CDR2 FQNEAQ (reference sequence). The CDR3 spans 15 residues. V lost 1 base and J 4 bases, leaving 11 bases between the germline ends. The CDR3 nucleotides are TGTGCCAGCAGCTTAGGGGGGGACATCGGAAACACCATATATTTT. Protein: CASSLGGDIGNTIYF. Together with reference TRBV7-9 and TRBJ1-3, the CDR3 gives the full variable domain: DTGVSQNPRHKITKRGQNVTFRCDPISEHNRLYWYRQTLGQGPEFLTYFQNEAQLEKSRLLSDRFSAERPKGSFSTLEIQRTEQGDSAMYLCASSLGGDIGNTIYFGEGSWLTVV.

This clone was seen a single time. The CDR3 region has the DNA TGTGCCAGCAGCGCAGAGGGGGGGAGCTCCTACAATGAGCAGTTCTTC. Protein: CASSAEGGSSYNEQFF. This sequence joins TRBV9 and TRBJ2-1, with TRBD2 as a possible D gene (7 bases). The germline V gene encodes CDR1 SGDLS and CDR2 YYNGEE. The V and J ends lost 3 bases and 0 bases respectively, with 13 bases between them. This CDR3 has 16 amino acids.

This clone came up a few times. The V and J genes are TRBV6-5 and TRBJ1-1; no definite D call. Germline V gives CDR1 MNHEY, CDR2 SVGAGI. The V and J ends lost 5 bases and 1 base respectively, with 8 bases between them. The CDR3 is made up of 13 amino acids. The CDR3 spells CASSLRENTEAFF. The CDR3 DNA reads TGTGCCAGCAGTCTCCGGGAGAACACTGAAGCTTTCTTT.

To note about this clone: A junction boundary mismatches the germline segment, possibly from a read error. The chain joins TRBV7-6 to TRBJ2-5; D could derive from TRBD1 or TRBD2 (6 bases each). This CDR3 contains 15 residues. Germline V gene data show CDR1 as SGHVS and CDR2 as FNYEAQ. CDR3 bases: TGTGCCAGCAGTTTAGGGGGGATGGGGCAAGAGACCCAGTACTTC. Translation gives CASSLGGMGQETQYF.

The chain carries TRBV6-5 and TRBJ2-3, with 7 bases aligning to TRBD2. Trimming at V came to 5 bases and at J to 4 bases, leaving 9 bases not matched to a gene. Germline values: CDR1 MNHEY, CDR2 SVGAGI. CDR3 length equals 15 residues. Written as DNA, the CDR3 is TGTGCCAGCAGTCCTCGACTAGCCGGCCCAGATACGCAGTATTTT. Translated: CASSPRLAGPDTQYF.

This sequence joins TRBV6-1 and TRBJ2-7, with 8 bases fitting TRBD2. Per germline, CDR1 MNHNS and CDR2 SASEGT. The ends lost 5 bases at V and 4 bases at J; junction bases unmatched: 10. The CDR3 extends over 15 amino acids. For the CDR3, the DNA is TGTGCCAGCAGTCCGGGCGCGGGGGGCATATACGAGCAGTACTTC. It translates to CASSPGAGGIYEQYF.

V and J are TRBV23-1 and TRBJ2-4; D may match TRBD1 or TRBD2 (5 bases each). TRBV23-1 is an open reading frame, and its role is uncertain. Trimming took 0 bases from V and 0 from J, leaving 15 bases between them. The CDR3 is made up of 18 amino acids. The CDR3 protein is CASSQSRDGALAKNIQYF. DNA for the CDR3: TGCGCCAGCAGTCAATCCCGGGACGGAGCTTTAGCCAAAAACATTCAGTACTTC.

CDR3 amino acids: CASSEGEAQNIQYF. CDR3 sequence (DNA): TGTGCCAGCAGTGAAGGCGAGGCCCAAAACATTCAGTACTTC. The rearrangement joins TRBV2 to TRBJ2-4; D unresolved. Trimming left V 1 base short and J 5 bases short, with 9 bases between. Germline V gene sequence: CDR1 SNHLY, CDR2 FYNNEI. This CDR3 is 14 amino acids long.

The V and J genes are TRBV6-6 and TRBJ2-2; D may be TRBD2 (6 bases). The CDR3 is 15 residues long. The germline V gene encodes CDR1 MNHNY and CDR2 SVGAGI (reference sequence). Trimming cost V 5 bases and J 3 bases, with 13 bases left between them. For the CDR3, the DNA is TGTGCCAGCAGTACCGGGGGACGATACACCGGGGAGCTGTTTTTT. Amino acids: CASSTGGRYTGELFF.

V is TRBV6-5 and J is TRBJ2-3; 9 bases line up with TRBD2. This CDR3 has 15 residues. J gave up 5 bases and V 0 bases, and 3 bases lay outside the gene matches. Germline V lookup: CDR1 MNHEY, CDR2 SVGAGI. CDR3 DNA: TGTGCCAGCAGTTACTCGGGTAGCGGGGGAGATACGCAGTATTTT. Its protein product is CASSYSGSGGDTQYF.